The sequence of this T cell receptor beta chain was determined in a study of CD4 T cells in relation to SARS-CoV-2 and coronaviruses. Across the whole study: Shared crossreactive spike epitopes were mapped to their HLA restriction.

The unexposed donors gave CD4+ T cells in about 2011-2018, prior to COVID-19. CD4+ T cells were isolated from the cells after 10 days of culture. Assay: immunoSEQ multiplex PCR; the TCRdb copy retains only in-frame clones and omits some. The data contain fewer than 20,000 clones, over 65% of them singletons. CDR3 length: 13 amino acids. CDR1 WNHNN and CDR2 SYGVQD come from the germline V gene (reference sequence). With 0 bases removed from V and 14 bases from J, the gap between germline ends came to 11 bases. On this clone: Its antigen is still unknown.

V is TRBV10-1 and J is TRBJ1-6; no definite D call. This TCR came from a human donor in good health. The sequencing sample was made of CD4+ T cells from PBMCs, cultured in vitro. In DNA form, the CDR3 reads TGCGCCAGCAGTGAGTCAGGGATTTCGGCCCTCCACTTT. Translated, it gives CASSESGISALHF.